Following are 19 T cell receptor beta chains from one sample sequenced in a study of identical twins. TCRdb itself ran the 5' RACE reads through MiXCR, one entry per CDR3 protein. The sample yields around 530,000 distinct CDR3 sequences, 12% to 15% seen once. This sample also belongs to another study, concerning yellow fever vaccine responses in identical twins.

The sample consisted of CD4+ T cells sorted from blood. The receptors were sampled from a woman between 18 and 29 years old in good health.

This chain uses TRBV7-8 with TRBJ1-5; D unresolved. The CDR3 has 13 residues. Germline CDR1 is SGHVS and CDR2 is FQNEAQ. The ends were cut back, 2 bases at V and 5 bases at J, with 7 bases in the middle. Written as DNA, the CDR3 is TGTGCCAGCAGCTTATCCGTTGATCAGCCCCAGCATTTT. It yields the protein CASSLSVDQPQHF.

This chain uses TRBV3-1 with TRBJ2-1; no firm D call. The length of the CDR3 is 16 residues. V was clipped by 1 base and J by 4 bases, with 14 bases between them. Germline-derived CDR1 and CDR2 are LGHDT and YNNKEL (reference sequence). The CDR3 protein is CASSQVRTGFYNEQFF. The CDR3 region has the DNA TGTGCCAGCAGCCAAGTTAGAACGGGCTTTTACAATGAGCAGTTCTTC.

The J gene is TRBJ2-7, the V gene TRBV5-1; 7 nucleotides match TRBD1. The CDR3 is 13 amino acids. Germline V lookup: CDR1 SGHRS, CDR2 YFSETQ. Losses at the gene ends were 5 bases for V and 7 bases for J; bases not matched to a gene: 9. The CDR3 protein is CASREDRLGEQYF. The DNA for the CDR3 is TGCGCCAGCAGGGAGGACAGGCTTGGAGAGCAGTACTTC.

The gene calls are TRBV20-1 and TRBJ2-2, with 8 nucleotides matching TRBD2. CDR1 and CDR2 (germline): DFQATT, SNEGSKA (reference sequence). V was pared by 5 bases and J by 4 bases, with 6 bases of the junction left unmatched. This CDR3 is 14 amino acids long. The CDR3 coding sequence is TGCAGTGCTCTCTCCGGGGGGGGCACCGGGGAGCTGTTTTTT. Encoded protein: CSALSGGGTGELFF.

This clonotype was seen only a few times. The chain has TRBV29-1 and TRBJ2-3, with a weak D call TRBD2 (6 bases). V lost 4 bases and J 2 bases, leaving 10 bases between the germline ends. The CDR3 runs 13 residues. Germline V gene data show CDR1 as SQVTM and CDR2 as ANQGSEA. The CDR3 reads CSVAGLYTDTQYF. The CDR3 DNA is TGCAGCGTTGCTGGACTATACACAGATACGCAGTATTTT.

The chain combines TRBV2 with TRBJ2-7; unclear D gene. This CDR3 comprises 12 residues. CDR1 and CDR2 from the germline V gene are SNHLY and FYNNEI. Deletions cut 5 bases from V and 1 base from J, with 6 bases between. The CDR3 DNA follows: TGTGCCAGCAGTACCCCATCCTACGAGCAGTACGTC. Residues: CASSTPSYEQYV.

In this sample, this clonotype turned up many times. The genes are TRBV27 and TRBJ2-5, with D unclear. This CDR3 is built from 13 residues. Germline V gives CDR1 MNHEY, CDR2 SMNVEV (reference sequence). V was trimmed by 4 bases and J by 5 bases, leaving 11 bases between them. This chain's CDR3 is CASSWAIGETQYF. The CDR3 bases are TGTGCCAGCAGTTGGGCGATAGGTGAGACCCAGTACTTC.

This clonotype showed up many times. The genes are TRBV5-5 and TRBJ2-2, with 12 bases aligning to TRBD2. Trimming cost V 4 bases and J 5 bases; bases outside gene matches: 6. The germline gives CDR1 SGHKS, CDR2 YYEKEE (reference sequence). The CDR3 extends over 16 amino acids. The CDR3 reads CASSLSSGGATGELFF. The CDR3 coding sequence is TGTGCCAGCAGCCTATCTAGCGGGGGGGCAACCGGGGAGCTGTTTTTT.

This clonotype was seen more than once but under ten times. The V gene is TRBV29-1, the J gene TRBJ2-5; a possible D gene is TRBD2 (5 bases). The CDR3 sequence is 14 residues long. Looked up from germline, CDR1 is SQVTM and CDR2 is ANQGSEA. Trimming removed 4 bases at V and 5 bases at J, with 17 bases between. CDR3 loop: CSVAMSTGRETQYF. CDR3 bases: TGCAGCGTTGCGATGTCTACGGGAAGGGAGACCCAGTACTTC.

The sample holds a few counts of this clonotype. The CDR3 sequence is CASSLLTGVQETQYF. The CDR3, as DNA: TGTGCCAGCAGCTTATTGACAGGGGTCCAAGAGACCCAGTACTTC. V gene TRBV7-8 combines with J gene TRBJ2-5; TRBD1 matches at 8 bases. Per the germline V gene, CDR1 is SGHVS and CDR2 is FQNEAQ. The V and J ends lost 2 bases and 1 base, in that order; junction bases with no gene match: 3. The CDR3 has 15 residues.

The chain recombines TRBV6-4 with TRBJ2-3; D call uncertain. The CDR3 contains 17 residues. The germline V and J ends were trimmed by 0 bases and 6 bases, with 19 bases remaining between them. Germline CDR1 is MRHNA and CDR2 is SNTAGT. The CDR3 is CASSDSYVVGFGDTQYF. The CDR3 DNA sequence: TGTGCCAGCAGTGACTCATATGTTGTGGGGTTCGGTGATACGCAGTATTTT.

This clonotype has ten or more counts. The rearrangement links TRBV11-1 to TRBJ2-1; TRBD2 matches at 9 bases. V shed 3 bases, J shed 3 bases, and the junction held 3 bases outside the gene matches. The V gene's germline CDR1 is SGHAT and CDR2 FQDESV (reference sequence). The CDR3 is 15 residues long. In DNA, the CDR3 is TGTGCCAGCAGCTTGCGGGGGGGGCTCTACAATGAGCAGTTCTTC. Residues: CASSLRGGLYNEQFF.

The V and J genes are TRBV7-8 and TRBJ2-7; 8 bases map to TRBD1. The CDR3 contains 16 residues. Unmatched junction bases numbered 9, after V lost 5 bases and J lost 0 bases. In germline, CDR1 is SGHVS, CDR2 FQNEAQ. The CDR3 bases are TGTGCCAGCAGCGCCGGGACAGGATTCAACTCCTACGAGCAGTACTTC. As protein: CASSAGTGFNSYEQYF.

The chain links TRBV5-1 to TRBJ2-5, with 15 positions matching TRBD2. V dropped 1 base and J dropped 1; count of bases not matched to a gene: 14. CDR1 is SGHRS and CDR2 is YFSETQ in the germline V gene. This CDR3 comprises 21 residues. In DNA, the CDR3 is TGCGCCAGCAGCTTGTCGACTCCGGGACTAGCGGGAGGAGCCTTCCAAGAGACCCAGTACTTC. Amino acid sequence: CASSLSTPGLAGGAFQETQYF.

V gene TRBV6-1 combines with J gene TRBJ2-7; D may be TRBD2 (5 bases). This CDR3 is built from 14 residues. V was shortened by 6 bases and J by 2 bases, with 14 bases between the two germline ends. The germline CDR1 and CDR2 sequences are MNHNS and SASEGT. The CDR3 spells CASSDRTPPYEQYF. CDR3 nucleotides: TGTGCCAGCAGCGATCGGACTCCCCCCTACGAGCAGTACTTC.

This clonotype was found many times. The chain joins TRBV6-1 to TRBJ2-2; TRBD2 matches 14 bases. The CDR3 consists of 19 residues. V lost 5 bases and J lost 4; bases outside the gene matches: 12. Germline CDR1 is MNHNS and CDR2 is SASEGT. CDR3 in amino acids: CASSTRTSGRSFRTGELFF. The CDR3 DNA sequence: TGTGCCAGCAGTACCAGGACTAGCGGGAGGTCTTTTCGCACCGGGGAGCTGTTTTTT.

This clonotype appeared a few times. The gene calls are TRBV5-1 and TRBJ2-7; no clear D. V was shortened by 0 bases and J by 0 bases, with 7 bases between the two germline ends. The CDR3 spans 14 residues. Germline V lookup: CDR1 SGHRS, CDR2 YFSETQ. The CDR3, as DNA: TGCGCCAGCAGCTTGGGCCAGAGCTCCTACGAGCAGTACGTC. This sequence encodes CASSLGQSSYEQYV.

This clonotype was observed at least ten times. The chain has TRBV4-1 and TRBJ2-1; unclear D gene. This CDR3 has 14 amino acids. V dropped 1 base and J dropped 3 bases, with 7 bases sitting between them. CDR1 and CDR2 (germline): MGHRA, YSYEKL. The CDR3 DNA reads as TGCGCCAGCAGCCAAGGGAAGCTCTACAATGAGCAGTTCTTC. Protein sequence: CASSQGKLYNEQFF.

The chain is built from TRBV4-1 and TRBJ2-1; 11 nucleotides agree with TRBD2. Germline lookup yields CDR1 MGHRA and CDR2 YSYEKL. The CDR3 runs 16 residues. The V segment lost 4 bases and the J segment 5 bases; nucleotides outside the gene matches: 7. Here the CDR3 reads CASSRTSGSGDNEQFF. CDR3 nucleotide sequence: TGCGCCAGCAGCCGAACTAGCGGGAGCGGGGACAATGAGCAGTTCTTC.